This entry features one T cell receptor beta chain sequence. Which antigen it targets is not known. HCMV serostatus was determined by detecting HCMV-specific IgG in serum with a commercial ELISA kit. Ficoll density gradient centrifugation was used to isolate peripheral blood mononuclear cells from blood. This specimen belongs to a study of T cells expressing NK-cell markers (dated by TCRdb to about 2020). Study-wide context: TCR beta-chain repertoires were profiled in sorted CD3+CD56+NKG2C+, CD3+CD56+NKG2C- and CD3+CD56-NKG2C+ T-cell subsets from about 8 donors. Among the eight sequenced donors, only one was HCMV-seronegative, while the other seven were HCMV-seropositive. Randomly selected healthy volunteers, three men and five women, were used as the eight sequenced donors. Sequencing of the libraries produced 2 x 150 bp reads on Illumina HiSeq 2000/2500, MiSeq or NextSeq. Here is what the overall study found, with its caveats: Those dominant clonotypes were again the most abundant among CD3+CD56-NKG2C+ cells in a few donors, at roughly 25-65%. Whether the expanded NKG2C-expressing T cell clones were specific for HCMV antigens was left unclear. In several donors, the dominant CD3+CD56+NKG2C+ clonotypes were found to rank among the top 10 CD8+ clonotypes and to make up about 1.0-7.5% of CD8+ T cells.

The sequencer listed for this sample is Illumina HiSeq 2000. The TCR beta cDNA libraries were made using 5'RACE template switching, a step that added both a universal primer site and unique molecular identifiers. cDNA synthesis was primed from the TCR beta constant segment, followed by two successive PCR amplification steps. Per the source publication's procedure: MIGEC handled demultiplexing of the reads and grouping by UMI, while MiTCR was used to assemble and quantify clonotypes. To exclude erroneous sequences, only TCR cDNA sequences supported by at least two reads were retained. The tcR package was used for downstream repertoire analysis, and clonotypes were matched across fractions by CDR3 nucleotide sequence plus V segment. Antigen specificity was annotated against VDJdb with VDJmatch, allowing one amino acid substitution in CDR3. TCRdb reprocessed the sequencing reads and holds a single record per CDR3 protein sequence, with no DNA. TCRdb, rather than the study authors, made the V and J calls. The record for this sample contains 150,000 to 180,000 distinct CDR3 sequences. The ten largest clones take up around 37% of the sample.

Sequences SNHLY (CDR1) and FYNNEI (CDR2) are obtained from the germline V gene. The CDR3 covers 12 residues, taking in both the cysteine and the phenylalanine. No DNA is listed. The material sequenced was blood T cells: a sorted CD56 or NKG2C T cell subset, CD4+ or CD8+ T cells, or bulk PBMC T cells (not recorded which). The V and J segments used are TRBV2 and TRBJ2-2; TCRdb's D call of TRBD1 is untestable without DNA. This receptor was obtained from a woman in her forties or fifties in good health. Donor details come from another sample of the same person, matched by shared clones. CDR3 loop: CASSPGSWELFF.